Following are 15 T cell receptor beta chains from one sample sequenced in a study of blood T cell repertoires in COVID-19. Measured with immunoSEQ multiplex PCR; TCRdb has only the in-frame clones, and not every one. The table shows more than 300,000 clones, with 85% to 95% occurring only once. What was sequenced was PBMCs or T cells enriched from blood (not recorded which). The receptors stem from a woman in her 30s who had been exposed to COVID-19.

This chain joins TRBV7-2 and TRBJ2-7; D call uncertain. Per germline, CDR1 SGHTA and CDR2 FQGNSA. V dropped 4 bases and J dropped 1 base, with 14 bases sitting between them. The CDR3 loop spans 15 amino acids. The CDR3 DNA is TGTGCCAGCAGCTCGGCCCCTACGGGTTCCTACGAGCAGTACTTC. Protein: CASSSAPTGSYEQYF.

As concerns this clone: Other DNA sequences in this specimen translate into the identical CDR3. The rearrangement joins TRBV5-1 to TRBJ1-3; TRBD1 agrees at 7 bases. CDR3 length equals 15 residues. Per the germline V gene, CDR1 is SGHRS and CDR2 is YFSETQ. J was trimmed by 4 bases and V by 0 bases; bases with no gene match: 4. The CDR3: CASSLDRGAGNTIYF. The CDR3 nucleotides read TGCGCCAGCAGCTTGGACAGGGGTGCGGGAAACACCATATATTTT.

CDR3: CAISESTGDEQYF. CDR3 DNA: TGTGCCATCAGTGAGTCGACAGGAGACGAGCAGTACTTC. J is TRBJ2-7 and V is TRBV10-3; weak D call: TRBD1 (6 bases). Germline V gene lookup returns CDR1 ENHRY and CDR2 SYGVKD. V lost 0 bases and J lost 5, with 8 bases in between. CDR3 length: 13 amino acids.

V usage is TRBV18 and J usage is TRBJ1-5, with D possibly matching TRBD1 (5 bases). This CDR3 comprises 15 residues. The ends were cut back, 1 base at V and 7 bases at J, with 14 bases in the middle. Germline V CDR1 and CDR2: KGHSH, LQKENI. The CDR3 sequence: CASSPRPGGGQPQHF. DNA of the CDR3: TGTGCCAGCTCACCACGGCCGGGGGGTGGGCAGCCCCAGCATTTT. The variable domain in full, completed from reference TRBV18 and TRBJ1-5, reads NAGVMQNPRHLVRRRGQEARLRCSPMKGHSHVYWYRQLPEEGLKFMVYLQKENIIDESGMPKERFSAEFPKEGPSILRIQQVVRGDSAAYFCASSPRPGGGQPQHFGDGTRLSIL.

The chain is built from TRBV25-1 and TRBJ1-1; D unclear. Per the germline V gene, CDR1 is MGHDK and CDR2 is SYGVNS. The CDR3 length is 13 residues. V lost 2 bases, J lost 6 bases, and 10 bases lay in between. CDR3 DNA: TGTGCCAGCAGTGAACAGGTTTGGGCTGAAGCTTTCTTT. Translated, it gives CASSEQVWAEAFF.

The genes are TRBV13 and TRBJ1-1; D possibly corresponds to TRBD1 (5 bases). Germline V lookup: CDR1 PRHDT, CDR2 FYEKMQ (reference sequence). Trimming stripped 2 bases from V and 6 bases from J, with 13 bases between. The CDR3 covers 14 residues. The CDR3 DNA sequence: TGTGCCAGCAGCTTAATGGGGGGTGTAGCTGAAGCTTTCTTT. Encoded protein: CASSLMGGVAEAFF.

The gene calls are TRBV7-2 and TRBJ1-1; D unclear. V was shortened by 1 base and J by 6 bases, with 9 bases between the two germline ends. CDR3 length: 13 amino acids. Germline V gene sequence: CDR1 SGHTA, CDR2 FQGNSA. CDR3 region: CASSLGSAAEAFF. In nucleotides, the CDR3 is TGTGCCAGCAGCTTAGGAAGTGCGGCTGAAGCTTTCTTT.

The rearrangement joins TRBV29-1 to TRBJ1-1; D gene unclear. The V gene's germline CDR1 is SQVTM and CDR2 ANQGSEA. V lost 7 bases, J lost 2 bases, and 17 bases lay in between. The CDR3 totals 14 residues. The CDR3 DNA follows: TGCAGCGCCCGCCCTGGAGGATTCAACACTGAAGCTTTCTTT. It yields the protein CSARPGGFNTEAFF.

The rearrangement uses TRBV10-3 and TRBJ2-1, with D uncertain. Per the germline V gene, CDR1 is ENHRY and CDR2 is SYGVKD. This CDR3 contains 13 residues. V was trimmed by 0 bases and J by 7 bases, leaving 7 bases between them. This chain's CDR3 is CAISESSDNEQFF. For the CDR3, the DNA is TGTGCCATCAGTGAGTCGTCAGATAATGAGCAGTTCTTC.

J is TRBJ2-4 and V is TRBV5-8; 9 nucleotides align to TRBD1. V lost 2 bases and J lost 0; bases outside the gene matches: 6. The V gene's germline CDR1 is SGHTS and CDR2 YDEGEE. The CDR3 runs to 17 residues. Here the CDR3 reads CASSFGTGNIAKNIQYF. The CDR3 DNA follows: TGTGCCAGCAGCTTCGGGACAGGGAACATAGCCAAAAACATTCAGTACTTC.

The CDR3, as DNA: TGCGCCAGCAGCCCTTCCGGGACACGCGATGAAAAACTGTTTTTT. As protein: CASSPSGTRDEKLFF. V and J are TRBV4-3 and TRBJ1-4, with D perhaps TRBD1 (6 bases). Germline CDR1 LGHNA, CDR2 YSLEER. Trimming took off 4 bases at V and 6 bases at J, with 15 bases between the two ends. This CDR3 contains 15 residues.

The genes are TRBV19 and TRBJ1-2; tentatively, D is TRBD1 (5 bases). Trimming stripped 3 bases from V and 0 bases from J, with 14 bases between. The CDR3 has 16 amino acids. The V gene's germline CDR1 is LNHDA and CDR2 SQIVND (reference sequence). In DNA, the CDR3 is TGTGCCAGTAGTATCTTCCCAGGGCGACCTAACTATGGCTACACCTTC. It codes for CASSIFPGRPNYGYTF.

The rearrangement links TRBV2 to TRBJ2-3; TRBD2 matches 8 bases. The CDR3 is made up of 17 amino acids. The ends lost 6 bases at V and 3 bases at J; junction bases unmatched: 14. Germline-derived CDR1 and CDR2 are SNHLY and FYNNEI. CDR3 bases: TGTGCCAGCAGGAATCTAGGGACTAGGCGGACTACAGATACGCAGTATTTT. It translates to CASRNLGTRRTTDTQYF.

V usage is TRBV5-1 and J usage is TRBJ1-2, with D uncertain. Trimming cost V 1 base and J 4 bases, with 14 bases left between them. Germline assignment: CDR1 SGHRS and CDR2 YFSETQ. The CDR3 covers 15 residues. The CDR3 protein is CASSLNALTGYGYTF. CDR3 nucleotide sequence: TGCGCCAGCAGCTTGAACGCCCTCACTGGCTATGGCTACACCTTC.

This chain uses TRBV7-2 with TRBJ1-2; D uncertain. Germline V CDR1 and CDR2: SGHTA, FQGNSA. The CDR3 consists of 14 residues. With 0 bases removed from V and 4 bases from J, the gap between germline ends came to 9 bases. The CDR3 region is CASSLAYDIYGYTF. In DNA form, the CDR3 reads TGTGCCAGCAGCTTAGCCTACGACATCTATGGCTACACCTTC.